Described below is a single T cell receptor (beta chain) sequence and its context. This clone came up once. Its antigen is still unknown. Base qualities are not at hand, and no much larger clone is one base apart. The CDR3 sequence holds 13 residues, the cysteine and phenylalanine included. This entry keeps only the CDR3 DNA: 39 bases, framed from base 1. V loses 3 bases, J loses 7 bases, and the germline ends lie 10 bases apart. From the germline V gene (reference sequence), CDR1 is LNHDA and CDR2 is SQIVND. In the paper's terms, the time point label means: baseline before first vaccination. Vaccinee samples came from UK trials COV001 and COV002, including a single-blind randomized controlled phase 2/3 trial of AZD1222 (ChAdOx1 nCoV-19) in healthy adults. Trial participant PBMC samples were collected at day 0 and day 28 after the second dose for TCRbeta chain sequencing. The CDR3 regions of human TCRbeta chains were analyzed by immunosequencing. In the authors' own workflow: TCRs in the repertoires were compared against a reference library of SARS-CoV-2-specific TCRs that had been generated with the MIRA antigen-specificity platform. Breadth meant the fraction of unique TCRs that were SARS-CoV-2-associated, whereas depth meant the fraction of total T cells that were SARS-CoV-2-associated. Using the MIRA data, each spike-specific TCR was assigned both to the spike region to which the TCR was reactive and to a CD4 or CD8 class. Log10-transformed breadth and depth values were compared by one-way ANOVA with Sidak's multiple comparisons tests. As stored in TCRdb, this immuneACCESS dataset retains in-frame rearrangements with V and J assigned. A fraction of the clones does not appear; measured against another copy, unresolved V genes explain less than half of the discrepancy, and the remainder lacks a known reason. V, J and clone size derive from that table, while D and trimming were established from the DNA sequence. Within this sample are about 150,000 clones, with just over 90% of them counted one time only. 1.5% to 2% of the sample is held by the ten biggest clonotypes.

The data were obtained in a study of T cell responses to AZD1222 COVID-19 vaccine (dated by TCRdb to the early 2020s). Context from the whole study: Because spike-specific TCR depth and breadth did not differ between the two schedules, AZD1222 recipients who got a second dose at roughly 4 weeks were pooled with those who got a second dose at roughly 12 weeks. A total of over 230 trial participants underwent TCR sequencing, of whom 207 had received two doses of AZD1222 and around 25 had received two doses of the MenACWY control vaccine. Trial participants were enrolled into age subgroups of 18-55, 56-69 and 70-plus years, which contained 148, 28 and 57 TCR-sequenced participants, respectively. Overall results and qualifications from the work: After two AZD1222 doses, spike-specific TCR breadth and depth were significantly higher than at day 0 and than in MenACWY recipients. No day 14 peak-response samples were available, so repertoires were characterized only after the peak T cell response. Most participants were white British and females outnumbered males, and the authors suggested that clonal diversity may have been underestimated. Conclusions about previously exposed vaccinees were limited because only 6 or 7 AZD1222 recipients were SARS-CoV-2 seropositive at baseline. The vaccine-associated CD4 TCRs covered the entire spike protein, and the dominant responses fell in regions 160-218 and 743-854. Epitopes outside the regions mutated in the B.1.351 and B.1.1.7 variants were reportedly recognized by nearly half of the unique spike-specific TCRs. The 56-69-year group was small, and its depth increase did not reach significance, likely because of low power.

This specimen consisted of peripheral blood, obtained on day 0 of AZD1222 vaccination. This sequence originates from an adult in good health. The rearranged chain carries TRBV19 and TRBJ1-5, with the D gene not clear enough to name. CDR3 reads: CASSIGVGQPQHF. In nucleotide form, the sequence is TGTGCCAGTAGTATCGGGGTCGGGCAGCCCCAGCATTTT.